This TCR beta chain was found in a study of early T cells in non-severe SARS-CoV-2 infection. Whole-study context: Chains were not paired, and sequencing was done on bulk RNA from unsorted whole blood.

Each cDNA molecule carried a unique molecular identifier. TCRdb re-called the 5' RACE reads through MiXCR, storing one row per CDR3 protein. This sample has about 80,000 distinct CDR3 sequences; less than 15% occur once, and the top ten carry about 14%. In germline, CDR1 is SGHAT, CDR2 FQNNGV. The V gene end was trimmed by 0 bases and the J gene end by 11 bases; junction bases not matched to a gene: 6. CDR3 size: 13 residues. The table lists this clonotype with many counts. This sequence was found in an adult who was a healthcare worker with PCR-confirmed SARS-CoV-2 infection or an uninfected control (not recorded which). The donor label of this sample is uncertain. The V gene is TRBV11-2, the J gene TRBJ1-1; TRBD1 agrees at 7 bases. This specimen was whole blood, taken at baseline. In DNA, the CDR3 is TGTGCCAGCAGCTTAGATCGAGGGGGCAGCGCTTTCTTT. Translated: CASSLDRGGSAFF.